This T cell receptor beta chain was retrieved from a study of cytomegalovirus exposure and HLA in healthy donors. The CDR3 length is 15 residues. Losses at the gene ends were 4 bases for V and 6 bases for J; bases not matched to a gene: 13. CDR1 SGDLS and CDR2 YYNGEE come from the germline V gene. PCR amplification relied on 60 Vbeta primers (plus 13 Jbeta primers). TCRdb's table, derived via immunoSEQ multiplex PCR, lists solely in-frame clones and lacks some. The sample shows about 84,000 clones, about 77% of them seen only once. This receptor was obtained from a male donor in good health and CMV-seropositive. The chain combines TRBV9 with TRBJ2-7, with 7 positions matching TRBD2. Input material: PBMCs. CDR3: CASSTDPGGEREQYF. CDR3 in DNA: TGTGCCAGCAGCACCGACCCGGGGGGAGAACGCGAGCAGTACTTC.